The 5 T cell receptor beta chains presented below share a single source sample, sequenced in a study of tumor and adjacent non-tumor tissue in lung cancer. No cell sorting was done before RNA was extracted from the tissue. A modified ARM-PCR protocol with three rounds of nested PCR amplified TCRbeta. Each CDR3 protein gets one entry after TCRdb re-called the multiplex PCR reads with MiXCR. The sample carries more than 90,000 distinct CDR3 sequences, approximately 70% recorded once. Sequencing was performed on lung tumor tissue. The receptors were sampled from a man in his sixties with non-small cell lung cancer.

CDR3 DNA sequence: TGTGCCAGTAGTATAGGGCCCAGGGGGAACACTGAAGCTTTCTTT. Translation: CASSIGPRGNTEAFF. The chain employs TRBV19 and TRBJ1-1; maybe TRBD1 (6 bases). The germline V gene has CDR1 LNHDA and CDR2 SQIVND (reference sequence). The CDR3 runs 15 residues. Trimming cost V 1 base and J 1 base, with 10 bases left between them. The variable domain in full, with the rest retrieved from reference TRBV19 and TRBJ1-1, is DGGITQSPKYLFRKEGQNVTLSCEQNLNHDAMYWYRQDPGQGLRLIYYSQIVNDFQKGDIAEGYSVSREKKESFPLTVTSAQKNPTAFYLCASSIGPRGNTEAFFGQGTRLTVV.

This clonotype was seen at least ten times. This chain joins TRBV6-1 and TRBJ1-1, with D unclear. Germline assignment: CDR1 MNHNS and CDR2 SASEGT. This CDR3 is built from 12 residues. The V end was cut by 9 bases, the J end by 7 bases, with 15 bases between. CDR3 loop: CASRLEGGEAFF. In DNA form, the CDR3 reads TGTGCCAGTCGACTTGAGGGCGGTGAAGCTTTCTTT.

Comments on this clonotype: This may be a read error: a much more frequent sequence differs by one nucleotide. The rearrangement joins TRBV20-1 to TRBJ2-7, with D unresolved. Germline CDR1 DFQATT, CDR2 SNEGSKA (reference sequence). The CDR3 has 11 amino acids. The CDR3 loop reads CSAPDIYDQYF. Written as DNA, the CDR3 is TGCAGTGCTCCCGACATCTACGATCAGTACTTC.

With respect to this clonotype: A much bigger clone sits one base away, suggesting this may be a read error. The chain carries TRBV20-1 and TRBJ2-5; no definite D call. CDR1 is DFQATT, CDR2 SNEGSKA, per germline (reference sequence). V dropped 6 bases and J dropped 5 bases, with 13 bases sitting between them. The CDR3 runs 12 residues. The CDR3 sequence: CSASDSVETQYF. Here the CDR3 DNA reads TGCAGTGCCTCAGATTCGGTTGAGACCCAGTACTTC.

To note about this clonotype: This may stem from a read error, because a much larger clone lies one nucleotide away. V usage is TRBV7-8 and J usage is TRBJ1-4; D remains unclear. The CDR3 is made up of 15 amino acids. Germline CDR1 SGHVS, CDR2 FQNEAQ. V was trimmed by 5 bases and J by 7 bases, leaving 17 bases between them. The CDR3 loop is CASSPGRPRGEKLFF. CDR3 in DNA: TGTGCCAGCAGCCCTGGACGGCCGCGAGGTGAAAAACTGTTTTTT.